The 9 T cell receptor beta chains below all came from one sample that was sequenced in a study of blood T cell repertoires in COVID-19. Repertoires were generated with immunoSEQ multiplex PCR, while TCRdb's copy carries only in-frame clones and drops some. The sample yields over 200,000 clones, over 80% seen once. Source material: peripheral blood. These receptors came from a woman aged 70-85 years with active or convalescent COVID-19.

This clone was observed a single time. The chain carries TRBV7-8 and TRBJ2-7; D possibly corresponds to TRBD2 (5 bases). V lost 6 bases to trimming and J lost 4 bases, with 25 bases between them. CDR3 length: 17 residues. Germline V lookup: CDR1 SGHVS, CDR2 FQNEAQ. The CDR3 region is CASSQSGSGWSGYEQYF. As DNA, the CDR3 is TGTGCCAGCAGTCAAAGTGGGTCCGGGTGGTCGGGGTACGAGCAGTACTTC.

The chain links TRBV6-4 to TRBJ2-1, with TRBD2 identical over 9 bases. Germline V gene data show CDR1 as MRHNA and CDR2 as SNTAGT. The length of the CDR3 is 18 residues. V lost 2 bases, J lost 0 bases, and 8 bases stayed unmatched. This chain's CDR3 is CASSDPQREAFSYNEQFF. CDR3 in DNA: TGTGCCAGCAGTGACCCGCAGCGGGAGGCCTTCTCCTACAATGAGCAGTTCTTC.

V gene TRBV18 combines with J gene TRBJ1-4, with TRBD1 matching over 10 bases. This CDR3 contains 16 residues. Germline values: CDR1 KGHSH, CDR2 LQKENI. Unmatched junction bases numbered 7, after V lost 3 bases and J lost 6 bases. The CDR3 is CASSPYGDRGDEKLFF. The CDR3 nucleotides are TGTGCCAGCTCACCCTACGGGGACAGGGGAGATGAAAAACTGTTTTTT.

CDR3 protein: CASQSQLGNTEAFF. DNA for the CDR3: TGCGCCAGCCAGTCACAGCTGGGGAACACTGAAGCTTTCTTT. The chain has TRBV4-1 and TRBJ1-1, with unresolved D. V was cut by 8 bases and J by 1 base, with 14 bases left in between. CDR3 length: 14 residues. Per the germline V gene, CDR1 is MGHRA and CDR2 is YSYEKL.

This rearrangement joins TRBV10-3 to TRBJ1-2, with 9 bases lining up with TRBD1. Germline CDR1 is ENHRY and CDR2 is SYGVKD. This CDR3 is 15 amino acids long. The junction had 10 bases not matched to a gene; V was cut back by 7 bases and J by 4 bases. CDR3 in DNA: TGTGCCATCACCGAAGGACAGGGGATAAGCTATGGCTACACCTTC. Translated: CAITEGQGISYGYTF.

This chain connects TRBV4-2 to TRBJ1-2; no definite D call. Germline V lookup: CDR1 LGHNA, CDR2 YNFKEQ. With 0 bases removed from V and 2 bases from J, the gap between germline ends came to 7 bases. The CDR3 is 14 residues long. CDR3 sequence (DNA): TGTGCCAGCAGCCAAGATGCAGGCAACTATGGCTACACCTTC. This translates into CASSQDAGNYGYTF.

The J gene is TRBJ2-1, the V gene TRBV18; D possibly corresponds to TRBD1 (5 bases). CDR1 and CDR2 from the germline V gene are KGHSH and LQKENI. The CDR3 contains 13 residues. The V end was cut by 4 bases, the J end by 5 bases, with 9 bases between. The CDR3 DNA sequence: TGTGCCAGCTCACGGGGCCATAACAATGAGCAGTTCTTC. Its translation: CASSRGHNNEQFF.

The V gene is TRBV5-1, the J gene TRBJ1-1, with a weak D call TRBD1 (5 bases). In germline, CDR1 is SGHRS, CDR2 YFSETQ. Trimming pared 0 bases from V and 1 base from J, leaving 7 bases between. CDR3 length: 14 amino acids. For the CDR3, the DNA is TGCGCCAGCAGCTTGGACGGGGGGAACACTGAAGCTTTCTTT. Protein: CASSLDGGNTEAFF.

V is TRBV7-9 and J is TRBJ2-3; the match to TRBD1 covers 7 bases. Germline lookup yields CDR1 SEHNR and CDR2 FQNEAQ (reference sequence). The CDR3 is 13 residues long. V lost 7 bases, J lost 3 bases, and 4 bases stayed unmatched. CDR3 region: CASTGTVTDTQYF. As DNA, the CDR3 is TGTGCCAGCACCGGGACAGTTACAGATACGCAGTATTTT.